Sequencing of this T cell receptor (beta chain) was carried out in a study of blood T cell repertoires in COVID-19. As for the study in general: Nucleic acid was either cDNA or gDNA, and it came from T cells, B-cell-depleted T cells, or PBMCs.

Original methodology: Estimation of nucleated cell counts was performed using reference gene primer amplification. Produced via immunoSEQ multiplex PCR; TCRdb's table is partial and in-frame only. V, J and clone size derive from that table, while D and trimming were established from the DNA sequence. This sample has 250,000 or so clones; 83% occur once, and the top ten carry around 5.2%. Trimming stripped 3 bases from V and 3 bases from J, with 8 bases between. The CDR3 has 13 residues. The V gene's germline CDR1 is MNHEY and CDR2 SMNVEV (reference sequence). Input material: peripheral blood. The chain uses TRBV27 and TRBJ1-1; D gene unclear. The sequence derives from a human donor in a cohort sampled during active COVID-19. CDR3 loop: CASSFKADTEAFF. CDR3 DNA: TGTGCCAGCAGTTTCAAAGCTGACACTGAAGCTTTCTTT.